One sample yielded the 4 T cell receptor beta chains listed below, sequenced in a study of control samples from healthy donors and cancer patients. The table came from immunoSEQ multiplex PCR; TCRdb's copy has only in-frame clones and leaves some out. The sample carries some 100,000 clones, about 80% recorded once. The sequencing input was blood. The receptors here all came from a woman in her twenties or thirties in good health.

J is TRBJ2-1 and V is TRBV6-6, with TRBD2 matching over 10 bases. CDR3 size: 15 residues. V shed 5 bases, J shed 8 bases, and the junction held 9 bases outside the gene matches. Germline V gene data show CDR1 as MNHNY and CDR2 as SVGAGI (reference sequence). The CDR3 protein is CASSTTAGGRDEQFF. The CDR3 nucleotides read TGTGCCAGCAGTACGACAGCGGGGGGGAGGGATGAGCAGTTCTTC.

This chain uses TRBV27 with TRBJ1-2; possibly TRBD1 for D (5 bases). V lost 0 bases, J lost 2 bases, and 7 bases lay in between. This CDR3 has 14 residues. Germline CDR1 and CDR2: MNHEY and SMNVEV (reference sequence). The CDR3 here is CASSLSYRNYGYTF. The CDR3, as DNA: TGTGCCAGCAGTTTATCGTACAGGAACTATGGCTACACCTTC.

The rearrangement uses TRBV10-3 and TRBJ1-1; no reliable D call. The CDR3 covers 16 residues. V lost 7 bases, J lost 3 bases, and 21 bases lay in between. Germline V lookup: CDR1 ENHRY, CDR2 SYGVKD. CDR3 residues: CAITVKLGWADTEAFF. The CDR3 bases are TGTGCCATCACTGTAAAATTGGGGTGGGCGGACACTGAAGCTTTCTTT.

This clone was seen only once. This sequence joins TRBV5-4 and TRBJ1-2; 10 nucleotides line up with TRBD1. V dropped 2 bases and J dropped 2; count of bases not matched to a gene: 3. This CDR3 comprises 15 residues. Germline V gives CDR1 SGHNT, CDR2 YYREEE (reference sequence). The CDR3 sequence: CASSFGTGANYGYTF. CDR3 nucleotide sequence: TGTGCCAGCAGCTTTGGGACAGGGGCAAACTATGGCTACACCTTC.